Here is one TCR beta chain with its context. Its antigen is unidentified. The data stem from a study of PD-1 blockade in classical Hodgkin lymphoma. Study-level points and caveats: Repertoire differences have undefined causes, possibly disease activity or prior therapy. Significant TCR diversity gains by C4D1 occurred in CD4+ but not CD8+ cells. When set against healthy donors, newly diagnosed patients were reported to show lower baseline TCR diversity.

V lost 11 bases and J lost 7, with 18 bases in between. Looked up from germline, CDR1 is LNHNV and CDR2 is YYDKDF (reference sequence). This CDR3 is built from 12 residues. Time point specified: cycle 4 day 1 (C4D1), after less than 7 weeks of nivolumab. Every one of the patients relapsed after autologous stem cell transplantation (brentuximab vedotin exposure was variable). Researchers report purifying CD4+ T cells from thawed PBMCs by magnetic negative selection. The best responses consisted of complete response, partial response or progressive disease. Libraries were prepared by immunoSEQ multiplex PCR; TCRdb keeps only in-frame clonotypes and omits some of them. This table holds 10,000 to 15,000 clones, roughly four fifths found once.

The chain recombines TRBV15 with TRBJ2-7; D is unresolved. Here the sequenced sample was CD4+ T cells from blood, taken before the fourth cycle of nivolumab. The receptor was isolated from a human donor with classical Hodgkin lymphoma. The CDR3 loop reads CASRKDGTEQYF. CDR3 nucleotide sequence: TGTGCCTCGCGGAAGGACGGCACAGAGCAGTACTTC.